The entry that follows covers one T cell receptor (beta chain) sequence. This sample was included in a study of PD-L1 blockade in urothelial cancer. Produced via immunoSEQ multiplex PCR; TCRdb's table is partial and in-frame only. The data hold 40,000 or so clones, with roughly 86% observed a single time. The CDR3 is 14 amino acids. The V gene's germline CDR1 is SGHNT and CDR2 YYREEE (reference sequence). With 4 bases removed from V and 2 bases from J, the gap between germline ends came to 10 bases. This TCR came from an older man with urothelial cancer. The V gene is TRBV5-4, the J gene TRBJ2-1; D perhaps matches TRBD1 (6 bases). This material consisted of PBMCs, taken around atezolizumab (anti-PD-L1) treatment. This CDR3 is CASSEGTTYNEQFF. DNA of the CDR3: TGTGCCAGCAGCGAAGGGACAACCTACAATGAGCAGTTCTTC.